The entry that follows covers one T cell receptor (beta chain) sequence. This clone's antigen is unknown. Germline and junction disagree at one end, which may indicate a read error. These data are taken from a study of neurological immune-mediated disorders (dated by TCRdb to the late 2010s). About the investigation overall: Among the approximately 35 multiple sclerosis patients, approximately 30 had relapsing-remitting MS and 3 had secondary progressive MS. Peripheral blood TCR-beta repertoires from HTLV-I-associated myelopathy (HAM/TSP) patients, multiple sclerosis patients and healthy controls were compared by UMI-based sequencing. The approximately 100 TCR-beta libraries included longitudinal samples, technical triplicates and paired sorted CD4+ and CD8+ T-cell subsets alongside PBMC samples. The cohort was made up of 60 to 75 subjects, consisting of roughly 14 HAM/TSP patients, some 34 multiple sclerosis patients and around 20 healthy controls.

According to the germline V gene, CDR1 reads ENHRY and CDR2 reads SYGVKD. Including cysteine and phenylalanine, the CDR3 has 14 amino acids. The sequence is cut down to CDR3 DNA, 42 bases in frame from base 1. The full study reports these points: No association of the MS cluster with clinical or MRI features was observed, and the need for larger cohorts was stated by the authors. In a phylogenetic analysis, the repertoires of 18 out of 34 MS patients fell into a single cluster of related CDR3 sequences, pointing to a possible signature at the repertoire level. TCR clonal expansion was highest in HAM/TSP patients and lowest in MS patients, with MS patients falling below even healthy controls. Across subjects, expanded clones never shared an identical CDR3 amino acid sequence, which suggests that the TCR-beta repertoires in every group were private.

Libraries from unsorted PBMCs were made from 2 million PBMCs kept in RNAlater at -80 degrees C until RNA extraction. The multiple sclerosis patients were enrolled in a US clinical protocol that evaluated disease progression with magnetic resonance imaging. Peripheral blood was subjected to Ficoll-Hypaque density gradient centrifugation to isolate PBMCs, which were then cryopreserved in liquid nitrogen. cDNA synthesis used template-switch 5'RACE with a primer carrying a 10-nucleotide random unique molecular identifier tagging each TCR transcript. Each sequencing run produced over 160 million TCR-beta sequences covering 15-18 subjects. The RNeasy kit was used for extraction of total RNA. TCR-beta VDJ regions were amplified with primers for the TCR constant region and the 5'RACE anchor, using the KAPA Real-time Library Amplification kit. A first PCR added sample indexes and Illumina adaptors, after which a second PCR increased the library yield. After Ampure bead purification, the roughly 650 bp TCR product was size-selected on a 2% E-gel SizeSelection system. Before pooling, library quality was checked on a Bioanalyzer, concentration was measured with Qubit, and libraries were quantified with the Kapa Library Quantification kit. Libraries were sequenced paired-end 2 x 150 bp on an Illumina HiSeq 2500. To increase sequence diversity, about 24-32% phiX was spiked into each library pool. From the authors' description of their analysis: The quality-filtered reads were processed with the UMI-based MiGEC pipeline, whose error correction step removed more than 75% of the raw TCR sequences. VDJ genes were aligned to IMGT germline references, and clonotypes were defined by unique CDR3 amino acid sequence plus V-J genes. VDJtools evaluated clonal expansion, Shannon diversity and CDR3 relatedness (CalcPairwiseDistances, ClusterSamples); CLCbio workbench built phylogenetic trees. Expanded clones were defined as having at least 8 unique UMIs, based on coefficient-of-variation modelling across technical triplicates. TCRdb reprocessed the public reads (quality trimming at Q25 with fastp, clone calling with MiXCR) and kept in-frame beta chains. Entries are consolidated by CDR3 protein sequence, retaining the most common genes and DNA. The V and J calls reflect TCRdb's pipeline rather than the authors' work. The sample contains more than 45,000 distinct CDR3 sequences, approximately 3.3% of them found a single time. In total, the top ten clones hold 5.9% of the sample.

In this chain, TRBV10-3 is recombined with TRBJ1-5; the D gene cannot be resolved reliably. Source material: PBMCs. The clonotype originates from a man aged 40-49 years with multiple sclerosis. The nucleotides read TGTGCCATCAGTGAGTCAGGAGGGAATCAGCCCCAGAATTTT. The translation is CAISESGGNQPQNF.